Described below is a single T cell receptor beta chain sequence and its context. The record originates from a study of PD-L1 blockade in urothelial cancer. On the study more broadly: Bladder-origin urothelial cancer in males covered twenty-five of 29 patients.

The protocol was immunoSEQ multiplex PCR, while the TCRdb copy is restricted to in-frame clones and leaves out a portion. The sample records about 100,000 clones, over 75% being singletons. This CDR3 comprises 14 residues. Losses at the gene ends were 5 bases for V and 5 bases for J; bases not matched to a gene: 9. CDR1 is SGHRS, CDR2 YFSETQ, per germline. Sample: PBMCs, taken around atezolizumab (anti-PD-L1) treatment. This TCR came from a man in his forties or fifties with urothelial cancer. The chain is built from TRBV5-1 and TRBJ2-5; 7 bases line up with TRBD2. This chain's CDR3 is CASRTQGGPETQYF. CDR3 nucleotides: TGCGCCAGCAGAACGCAGGGAGGGCCGGAGACCCAGTACTTC.